Each of the 3 T cell receptor beta chains below was sequenced from the same sample in a study of blood T cells in healthy people across ages. A sample-barcoded 5' primer and a J-beta primer mix were used in a second PCR of about 7 to 12 cycles. Each CDR3 protein gets one entry after TCRdb re-called the 5' RACE reads with MiXCR. The top ten clones hold approximately 15% of a sample with roughly 640,000 distinct CDR3 sequences, roughly 31% of them seen once. Sequencing used blood. All receptors derive from a woman older than 75 in good health.

Of note for this clonotype: This could be a read error, since a much larger clone is one nucleotide away. The chain couples TRBV24-1 to TRBJ2-7, with a weak D call TRBD1 (7 bases). Per germline, CDR1 KGHDR and CDR2 SFDVKD. Trimming took 5 bases from V and 2 from J, leaving 15 bases between them. The CDR3 sequence is 15 residues long. CDR3 coding DNA: TGTGCCACCAGTGGTGGGGGGCAGGGGGCCTACGAGCAGTACTTC. It specifies CATSGGGQGAYEQYF.

This clonotype was found many times. The CDR3 reads CSARQRNYGYTF. CDR3 sequence (DNA): TGCAGTGCTAGACAGAGGAACTATGGCTACACCTTC. The chain couples TRBV20-1 to TRBJ1-2; D uncertain. V shed 2 bases and J shed 2 bases, with 6 bases lying between them. CDR1 and CDR2 from the germline V gene are DFQATT and SNEGSKA (reference sequence). This CDR3 contains 12 residues.

With respect to this clonotype: A much bigger clone sits one base away, suggesting this may be a read error. V is TRBV6-1 and J is TRBJ2-5; D uncertain. Near its end, the DNA agrees better with TRBJ2-7, so the J call may be wrong. This CDR3 spans 12 amino acids. Germline CDR1 MNHNS, CDR2 SASEGT. CDR3 sequence (DNA): TGTGCCAGCAGGTCCGCAGCAGACGAGCAGTACTTC. It is translated as CASRSAADEQYF.